What follows are 23 T cell receptor beta chains derived from one specimen sequenced in a study of blood T cell repertoires in COVID-19. TCRdb's copy holds only in-frame clones and misses some; the assay was immunoSEQ multiplex PCR. The table has roughly 250,000 clones, approximately 86% seen once. The specimen was peripheral blood. These receptors were collected from a woman over 75 with active or convalescent COVID-19.

The J gene is TRBJ2-1, the V gene TRBV3-1 (or the pseudogene TRBV3-2); D gene unclear. The CDR3 has 15 residues. V shed 1 base and J shed 0 bases, with 7 bases lying between them. Germline V gene data show CDR1 as LGHDT and CDR2 as YNNKEL (reference sequence). The CDR3 DNA reads TGTGCCAGCAGCCAAGTTCTCCTCTCCTACAATGAGCAGTTCTTC. Translated: CASSQVLLSYNEQFF.

The rearrangement joins TRBV12-3 or TRBV12-4 to TRBJ2-5; 7 bases are shared with TRBD1. The CDR3 is made up of 13 amino acids. The J segment lost 2 bases and the V segment lost 8 bases, leaving 5 bases of the junction unmatched. This chain's CDR3 is CASGRQGQETQYF. In DNA, the CDR3 is TGTGCCAGCGGAAGACAGGGTCAAGAGACCCAGTACTTC.

CDR3 in DNA: TGCGCCAGCAGCGTACAGAGATCTAACTATGGCTACACCTTC. Translation: CASSVQRSNYGYTF. The chain couples TRBV5-1 to TRBJ1-2, with D uncertain. The V end was cut by 4 bases, the J end by 0 bases, with 10 bases between. Germline lookup yields CDR1 SGHRS and CDR2 YFSETQ. This CDR3 comprises 14 residues.

The chain is built from TRBV24-1 and TRBJ1-1; TRBD1 agrees at 9 bases. CDR1 is KGHDR, CDR2 SFDVKD, per germline. Trimming took 7 bases from V and 4 from J; bases not matched to a gene: 6. The CDR3 consists of 14 residues. The CDR3 reads CATRMTGGGTEAFF. The CDR3 bases are TGTGCCACCAGAATGACAGGGGGAGGCACTGAAGCTTTCTTT.

The chain carries TRBV28 and TRBJ1-2; D might be TRBD1 (5 bases). The CDR3 length is 14 residues. The germline V and J ends were trimmed by 5 bases and 8 bases, with 18 bases remaining between them. Looked up from germline, CDR1 is MDHEN and CDR2 is SYDVKM. The CDR3 loop is CASSLGGGLGGYTF. CDR3 nucleotides: TGTGCCAGCAGTCTTGGGGGGGGACTGGGCGGCTACACCTTC.

This clone appeared a few times. This chain uses TRBV2 with TRBJ2-1; 7 bases map to TRBD2. J lost 2 bases, V lost 10 bases, and 5 bases had no gene match. Germline lookup yields CDR1 SNHLY and CDR2 FYNNEI. This CDR3 is built from 13 residues. CDR3 nucleotides: TGTGCCACTGCGACTAGCACCTACAATGAGCAGTTCTTC. Encoded protein: CATATSTYNEQFF.

The chain couples TRBV24-1 to TRBJ2-4; TRBD2 matches at 7 bases. With 2 bases clipped from V and 3 bases from J, the junction kept 3 bases outside the gene matches. This CDR3 has 15 residues. The V gene's germline CDR1 is KGHDR and CDR2 SFDVKD. The CDR3 sequence: CATSDSRDYKNIQYF. The CDR3 DNA is TGTGCCACCAGTGATTCCCGGGACTACAAAAACATTCAGTACTTC.

The J gene is TRBJ2-1, the V gene TRBV3-1 (or the pseudogene TRBV3-2); 9 bases fit TRBD2. Germline V gives CDR1 LGHDT, CDR2 YNNKEL (reference sequence). CDR3 length equals 14 residues. V lost 4 bases, J lost 6 bases, and 4 bases stayed unmatched. CDR3 region: CASSLAGGPNEQFF. The DNA for the CDR3 is TGTGCCAGCAGCCTGGCGGGAGGGCCCAATGAGCAGTTCTTC.

The chain recombines TRBV5-1 with TRBJ2-1; D unresolved. Germline CDR1 and CDR2: SGHRS and YFSETQ. The V end lost 6 bases, the J end lost 0 bases, and 7 bases lay between the germline ends. The CDR3 loop spans 13 amino acids. The CDR3 reads CASTLASYNEQFF. The CDR3 DNA reads as TGCGCCAGCACCTTAGCCTCCTACAATGAGCAGTTCTTC.

The V gene is TRBV5-1, the J gene TRBJ1-1, with D unclear. Germline lookup yields CDR1 SGHRS and CDR2 YFSETQ. The CDR3 loop spans 13 amino acids. V shed 4 bases and J shed 3 bases, with 10 bases lying between them. Written as DNA, the CDR3 is TGCGCCAGCAGCACACCCCCGTACACTGAAGCTTTCTTT. Its protein is CASSTPPYTEAFF. Variable domain in full (rest from reference TRBV5-1 and TRBJ1-1): KAGVTQTPRYLIKTRGQQVTLSCSPISGHRSVSWYQQTPGQGLQFLFEYFSETQRNKGNFPGRFSGRQFSNSRSEMNVSTLELGDSALYLCASSTPPYTEAFFGQGTRLTVV.

This chain uses TRBV28 with TRBJ1-5, with D possibly matching TRBD1 (5 bases). The germline V gene encodes CDR1 MDHEN and CDR2 SYDVKM. This CDR3 spans 15 amino acids. V was clipped by 6 bases and J by 5 bases, with 17 bases between them. The CDR3 sequence is CASSAGTGRDQPQHF. The CDR3 DNA reads as TGTGCCAGCAGCGCCGGGACCGGGAGAGATCAGCCCCAGCATTTT.

This clone showed up just once. This chain links TRBV3-1 (or the pseudogene TRBV3-2) with TRBJ2-3; 11 nucleotides match TRBD2. In germline, CDR1 is LGHDT, CDR2 YNNKEL (reference sequence). With 0 bases clipped from V and 5 bases from J, the junction kept 10 bases outside the gene matches. The CDR3 sequence is 18 residues long. The CDR3 is CASSQDWSSGGARDTQYF. Here the CDR3 DNA reads TGTGCCAGCAGCCAAGATTGGAGTAGCGGGGGGGCCAGAGATACGCAGTATTTT.

This chain links TRBV6-1 with TRBJ2-7; 9 nucleotides line up with TRBD1. Trimming cost V 2 bases and J 5 bases; bases outside gene matches: 7. The CDR3 runs to 15 residues. The germline gives CDR1 MNHNS, CDR2 SASEGT. The CDR3 region has the DNA TGTGCCAGCAGTGAATCCGGGACAGGGTCAGACGAGCAGTACTTC. This sequence encodes CASSESGTGSDEQYF.

The chain is built from TRBV11-3 and TRBJ2-1; tentatively, D is TRBD2 (5 bases). From germline, CDR1 is SGHNT and CDR2 YENEEA. CDR3 length equals 17 residues. V was clipped by 6 bases and J by 1 base, with 19 bases between them. This CDR3 is CASSRQGEGGSYNEQFF. CDR3 coding DNA: TGTGCCAGCAGTCGACAAGGTGAGGGTGGGTCCTACAATGAGCAGTTCTTC.

The V call is TRBV7-9, the J call TRBJ1-3; possible D gene TRBD1, 6 bases. Trimming left V 3 bases short and J 0 bases short, with 12 bases between. The CDR3 sequence is 16 residues long. The germline V gene encodes CDR1 SEHNR and CDR2 FQNEAQ (reference sequence). The CDR3 loop is CASSFTGTSSGNTIYF. DNA of the CDR3: TGTGCCAGCAGCTTTACAGGGACTAGCTCTGGAAACACCATATATTTT.

This chain connects TRBV28 to TRBJ2-5, with D possibly matching TRBD1 (6 bases). Germline lookup yields CDR1 MDHEN and CDR2 SYDVKM. Deletions cut 6 bases from V and 5 bases from J, with 16 bases between. CDR3 length equals 14 residues. CDR3 protein: CASSLGQRGETQYF. The CDR3 DNA follows: TGTGCCAGCAGCCTAGGACAGAGAGGGGAGACCCAGTACTTC.

The CDR3 DNA reads TGCGCCAGCAGCCAAGATTCCGGGGGGCAGAGCTATGGCTACACCTTC. Translating it yields CASSQDSGGQSYGYTF. The chain uses TRBV4-1 and TRBJ1-2, with a possible D match to TRBD1 (6 bases). Germline V gene sequence: CDR1 MGHRA, CDR2 YSYEKL. The ends were cut back, 0 bases at V and 4 bases at J, with 15 bases in the middle. The CDR3 consists of 16 residues.

V is TRBV7-8 and J is TRBJ1-1; tentatively, D is TRBD1 (6 bases). Germline V gives CDR1 SGHVS, CDR2 FQNEAQ. The ends were cut back, 5 bases at V and 0 bases at J, with 28 bases in the middle. The CDR3 contains 20 residues. The chain's CDR3 is CASSTRQGRKPPQMNTEAFF. The CDR3 coding sequence is TGTGCCAGCAGCACCCGCCAGGGGCGAAAACCCCCGCAGATGAACACTGAAGCTTTCTTT. Looking up the rest from reference TRBV7-8 and TRBJ1-1 gives the full variable domain: GAGVSQSPRYKVAKRGQDVALRCDPISGHVSLFWYQQALGQGPEFLTYFQNEAQLDKSGLPSDRFFAERPEGSVSTLKIQRTQQEDSAVYLCASSTRQGRKPPQMNTEAFFGQGTRLTVV.

This clone has only one observation. The chain uses TRBV19 and TRBJ1-5; no clear D. Germline loops: CDR1 LNHDA, CDR2 SQIVND (reference sequence). The germline V and J ends were trimmed by 10 bases and 2 bases, with 12 bases remaining between them. The CDR3 has 13 residues. The CDR3 DNA is TGTGCCACTGCCTGGGGAGGCAATCAGCCCCAGCATTTT. The encoded protein is CATAWGGNQPQHF.

V usage is TRBV28 and J usage is TRBJ2-1, with D tentatively TRBD2 (5 bases). V gave up 3 bases and J gave up 8 bases, with 11 bases separating them. The CDR3 has 13 residues. Germline V CDR1 and CDR2: MDHEN, SYDVKM. In nucleotides, the CDR3 is TGTGCCAGCAGTTTTTCTTCCGGGGATGAGCAGTTCTTC. Its protein product is CASSFSSGDEQFF.

This chain links TRBV6-6 with TRBJ1-1; the match to TRBD1 covers 7 bases. In germline, CDR1 is MNHNY, CDR2 SVGAGI (reference sequence). The junction had 12 bases not matched to a gene; V was cut back by 6 bases and J by 11 bases. The CDR3 length is 13 residues. Here the CDR3 DNA reads TGTGCCAGCAGAGCTCCAGGGGGTATAATGGCTTTCTTT. As protein: CASRAPGGIMAFF.

CDR3 sequence (DNA): TGTGCCAGCAATCGGGACAGGGCTGGCTACACCTTC. Translation gives CASNRDRAGYTF. The chain combines TRBV6-6 with TRBJ1-2; 9 positions match TRBD1. The CDR3 contains 12 residues. From germline, CDR1 is MNHNY and CDR2 SVGAGI (reference sequence). The V segment lost 7 bases and the J segment 7 bases; nucleotides outside the gene matches: 4.

V gene TRBV11-2 combines with J gene TRBJ1-2, with 9 bases fitting TRBD1. Germline assignment: CDR1 SGHAT and CDR2 FQNNGV. With 7 bases clipped from V and 7 bases from J, the junction kept 10 bases outside the gene matches. This CDR3 has 14 amino acids. This CDR3 reads CASTALRDRAGYTF. The CDR3 DNA reads TGTGCCAGCACCGCTCTCCGGGACAGGGCTGGCTACACCTTC.